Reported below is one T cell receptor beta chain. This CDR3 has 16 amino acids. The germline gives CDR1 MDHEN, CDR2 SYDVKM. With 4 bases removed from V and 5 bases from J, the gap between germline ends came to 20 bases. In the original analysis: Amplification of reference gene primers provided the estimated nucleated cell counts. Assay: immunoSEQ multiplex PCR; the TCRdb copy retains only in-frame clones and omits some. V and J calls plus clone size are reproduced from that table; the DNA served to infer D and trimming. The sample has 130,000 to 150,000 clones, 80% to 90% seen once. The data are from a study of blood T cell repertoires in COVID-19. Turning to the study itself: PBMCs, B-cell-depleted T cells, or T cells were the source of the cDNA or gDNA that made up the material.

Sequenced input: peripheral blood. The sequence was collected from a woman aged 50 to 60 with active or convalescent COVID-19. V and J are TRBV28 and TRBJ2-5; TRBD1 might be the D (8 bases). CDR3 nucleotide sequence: TGTGCCAGCAGTTCGGCTCCCACAGGGGGGGCTGAGACCCAGTACTTC. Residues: CASSSAPTGGAETQYF.